Listed here are 17 T cell receptor beta chains from one sample, sequenced in a study of T cells in Graves' hyperthyroidism and ophthalmopathy. Authors of the study amplified TCR beta CDR3 regions from RNA transcripts. TCR CDR3 regions were first amplified by RT-PCR with HTBI primers. MiXCR, run by TCRdb on the multiplex PCR reads, gives a single entry per CDR3 protein. The sample yields approximately 700,000 distinct CDR3 sequences, 15% to 20% seen once. The source material was blood. The receptors were sampled from a man between 18 and 35 years old with Graves' hyperthyroidism.

This clonotype was counted a few times. The genes are TRBV5-1 and TRBJ1-1; D not resolved. Trimming stripped 1 base from V and 0 bases from J, with 13 bases between. The CDR3 spans 16 residues. Germline CDR1 is SGHRS and CDR2 is YFSETQ. CDR3: CASSLHPTAMNTEAFF. The CDR3 DNA sequence: TGCGCCAGCAGCTTGCACCCCACAGCCATGAACACTGAAGCTTTCTTT.

This chain links TRBV5-1 with TRBJ2-1, with 7 positions matching TRBD2. CDR3 size: 13 residues. Unmatched junction bases numbered 4, after V lost 0 bases and J lost 10 bases. CDR1 and CDR2 (germline): SGHRS, YFSETQ. The CDR3 DNA follows: TGCGCCAGCAGCTTGGCACTAGCGTGGGAGCAGTTCTTC. It translates to CASSLALAWEQFF. Variable domain in full (rest from reference TRBV5-1 and TRBJ2-1): KAGVTQTPRYLIKTRGQQVTLSCSPISGHRSVSWYQQTPGQGLQFLFEYFSETQRNKGNFPGRFSGRQFSNSRSEMNVSTLELGDSALYLCASSLALAWEQFFGPGTRLTVL.

This clonotype was seen only a few times. The chain joins TRBV7-2 to TRBJ2-2, with unresolved D. The CDR3 loop spans 15 amino acids. V lost 1 base, J lost 2 bases, and 8 bases lay in between. Germline loops: CDR1 SGHTA, CDR2 FQGNSA. The CDR3 nucleotides read TGTGCCAGCAGCTTAGTGCGCACCAACACCGGGGAGCTGTTTTTT. Its protein is CASSLVRTNTGELFF.

The rearrangement links TRBV28 to TRBJ2-2, with 8 bases lining up with TRBD1. V was pared by 11 bases and J by 7 bases, with 6 bases of the junction left unmatched. The length of the CDR3 is 12 residues. CDR1 is MDHEN, CDR2 SYDVKM, per germline. This chain's CDR3 is CASAGGGGELFF. CDR3 bases: TGTGCCTCCGCAGGGGGCGGCGGGGAGCTGTTTTTT.

The rearrangement uses TRBV27 and TRBJ2-7, with 7 bases aligning to TRBD1. CDR3 length: 16 amino acids. V lost 3 bases and J lost 3; bases outside the gene matches: 11. Germline CDR1 and CDR2: MNHEY and SMNVEV (reference sequence). CDR3 sequence (DNA): TGTGCCAGCAGTTTTGACGTCGGGACAGCGCTCTACGAGCAGTACTTC. As protein: CASSFDVGTALYEQYF.

The chain combines TRBV6-1 with TRBJ1-2; D possibly corresponds to TRBD1 (5 bases). The ends were cut back, 6 bases at V and 2 bases at J, with 16 bases in the middle. The germline V gene encodes CDR1 MNHNS and CDR2 SASEGT. This CDR3 spans 15 amino acids. CDR3 DNA sequence: TGTGCCAGCAGATCGGCGGGACTGAAGAACTATGGCTACACCTTC. Its protein product is CASRSAGLKNYGYTF.

Details on this clonotype: The junction differs from germline at one of its ends, possibly a read error. The rearrangement joins TRBV4-1 to TRBJ2-1; 7 bases map to TRBD2. The length of the CDR3 is 15 residues. The germline V gene encodes CDR1 MGHRA and CDR2 YSYEKL. The CDR3 DNA is TGTGCCAGCAGCCGTCCTAGCGGCTCCTACAATGAGCAGTTCTTC. The encoded protein is CASSRPSGSYNEQFF.

This clonotype was seen repeatedly, ten times or more. This rearrangement joins TRBV7-2 to TRBJ2-7, with D perhaps being TRBD1 or TRBD2 (5 bases each). The CDR3 covers 17 residues. V lost 5 bases and J lost 0, with 20 bases in between. Germline V gene data show CDR1 as SGHTA and CDR2 as FQGNSA. The CDR3 nucleotides are TGTGCCAGCAGCCCCGCCCGGCGAGGGGCCCTCTCCTACGAGCAGTACTTC. This encodes CASSPARRGALSYEQYF. Filled out from reference TRBV7-2 and TRBJ2-7, the complete variable domain reads GAGVSQSPSNKVTEKGKDVELRCDPISGHTALYWYRQSLGQGLEFLIYFQGNSAPDKSGLPSDRFSAERTGGSVSTLTIQRTQQEDSAVYLCASSPARRGALSYEQYFGPGTRLTVT.

The table lists this clonotype with many counts. The chain uses TRBV11-2 and TRBJ1-2, with D tentatively TRBD1 (5 bases). V was pared by 3 bases and J by 14 bases, with 16 bases between. CDR3 length: 12 amino acids. Germline values: CDR1 SGHAT, CDR2 FQNNGV. In DNA, the CDR3 is TGTGCCAGCAGCTTTAATCAGGGTACATCTACCTTC. Protein product: CASSFNQGTSTF.

This clonotype was found a few times. The rearrangement links TRBV19 to TRBJ2-7, with a weak D call TRBD1 (6 bases). V was pared by 2 bases and J by 3 bases, with 8 bases between. Germline assignment: CDR1 LNHDA and CDR2 SQIVND (reference sequence). CDR3 length equals 13 residues. This chain's CDR3 is CASSIIGGYEQYF. The CDR3 DNA reads as TGTGCCAGTAGTATAATAGGGGGCTACGAGCAGTACTTC. Full variable domain (missing parts from reference TRBV19 and TRBJ2-7): DGGITQSPKYLFRKEGQNVTLSCEQNLNHDAMYWYRQDPGQGLRLIYYSQIVNDFQKGDIAEGYSVSREKKESFPLTVTSAQKNPTAFYLCASSIIGGYEQYFGPGTRLTVT.

This clonotype occurred many times. The V and J genes are TRBV7-8 and TRBJ1-1, with 8 bases that match TRBD1. CDR1 is SGHVS and CDR2 is FQNEAQ in the germline V gene. V was clipped by 2 bases and J by 4 bases; unmatched bases: 9. The CDR3 length is 16 residues. The DNA of the CDR3 is TGTGCCAGCAGCTTACACCGGACAGGGTATCGCACTGAAGCTTTCTTT. Its translation is CASSLHRTGYRTEAFF.

This clonotype came up many times. The genes are TRBV24-1 and TRBJ2-1; weak D call: TRBD1 (5 bases). The CDR3 has 16 amino acids. The germline gives CDR1 KGHDR, CDR2 SFDVKD. V was clipped by 3 bases and J by 1 base, with 12 bases between them. The CDR3 DNA follows: TGTGCCACCAGTGATCCCAGGGAAGGATCCTACAATGAGCAGTTCTTC. As protein: CATSDPREGSYNEQFF.

This clonotype was seen repeatedly, ten times or more. The rearrangement joins TRBV7-3 to TRBJ2-1, with D hard to call. The germline CDR1 and CDR2 sequences are SGHTA and FQGTGA. The CDR3 has 13 amino acids. Trimming shortened V by 4 bases and J by 10 bases, and 14 bases separated the two germline ends. The CDR3 region has the DNA TGTGCCAGCAGCTCCTCAGTATTAGCCGAGCAGTTCTTC. Translating gives CASSSSVLAEQFF.

This clonotype was picked up many times. CDR3 in amino acids: CASSQPLGGPSYNEQFF. CDR3 nucleotides: TGTGCCAGCAGCCAACCTCTCGGGGGGCCTTCCTACAATGAGCAGTTCTTC. The chain recombines TRBV3-1 with TRBJ2-1, with a tentative D call TRBD2 (7 bases). The ends were cut back, 2 bases at V and 1 base at J, with 15 bases in the middle. CDR1 and CDR2 (germline): LGHDT, YNNKEL (reference sequence). The CDR3 length is 17 residues.

This clonotype was seen ten or more times. The rearrangement joins TRBV3-1 to TRBJ2-4, with D unclear. Germline V CDR1 and CDR2: LGHDT, YNNKEL (reference sequence). The CDR3 length is 14 residues. V lost 7 bases and J lost 0, with 10 bases in between. CDR3 sequence: CASTPTTAKNIQYF. Written as DNA, the CDR3 is TGTGCCAGCACTCCTACTACAGCCAAAAACATTCAGTACTTC. The full variable domain, in which reference TRBV3-1 and TRBJ2-4 provide the parts outside the CDR3, is DTAVSQTPKYLVTQMGNDKSIKCEQNLGHDTMYWYKQDSKKFLKIMFSYNNKELIINETVPNRFSPKSPDKAHLNLHINSLELGDSAVYFCASTPTTAKNIQYFGAGTRLSVL.

This clonotype was seen a handful of times. This sequence joins TRBV7-8 and TRBJ2-7; D remains unclear. The germline V gene encodes CDR1 SGHVS and CDR2 FQNEAQ. The germline V and J ends were trimmed by 5 bases and 6 bases, with 14 bases remaining between them. This CDR3 region has 13 residues. The CDR3 loop is CASSPQRCIEQYF. The CDR3 region has the DNA TGTGCCAGCAGCCCCCAGAGGTGTATCGAGCAGTACTTC. The full variable domain, its missing parts supplied by reference TRBV7-8 and TRBJ2-7, is GAGVSQSPRYKVAKRGQDVALRCDPISGHVSLFWYQQALGQGPEFLTYFQNEAQLDKSGLPSDRFFAERPEGSVSTLKIQRTQQEDSAVYLCASSPQRCIEQYFGPGTRLTVT.

This clonotype has just a few counts. The chain combines TRBV12-3 or TRBV12-4 with TRBJ1-3, with D uncertain. CDR3 length: 15 amino acids. V was cut by 6 bases and J by 0 bases, with 12 bases left in between. CDR3: CASSIGRSSGNTIYF. CDR3 bases: TGTGCCAGCAGCATTGGACGGAGCTCTGGAAACACCATATATTTT.